This T cell receptor (beta chain) was obtained from a study of T cells in Graves' hyperthyroidism and ophthalmopathy. Study at large: At initial diagnosis, before any treatment had begun, peripheral blood was obtained.

This CDR3 has 16 residues. Trimming stripped 5 bases from V and 1 base from J, with 17 bases between. The germline V gene has CDR1 SEHNR and CDR2 FQNEAQ (reference sequence). In its sample, this clonotype was seen a few times. The investigators amplified TCR beta CDR3 regions from RNA transcripts. TCR CDR3 underwent first-round RT-PCR with the HTBI primer set. TCRdb reanalysed the multiplex PCR reads using MiXCR and keeps one entry per CDR3 protein. The sample has some 530,000 distinct CDR3 sequences, approximately 23% seen once. Sequenced input: blood. This clonotype was sampled from a woman in her seventies with Graves' ophthalmopathy. The chain is built from TRBV7-9 and TRBJ1-1; D is possibly TRBD1 (6 bases). CDR3 sequence: CASSNRYRAQNTEAFF. DNA of the CDR3: TGTGCCAGCAGCAACAGATACAGGGCTCAGAACACTGAAGCTTTCTTT. Based on the CDR3 plus reference TRBV7-9 and TRBJ1-1, the full variable domain is DTGVSQNPRHKITKRGQNVTFRCDPISEHNRLYWYRQTLGQGPEFLTYFQNEAQLEKSRLLSDRFSAERPKGSFSTLEIQRTEQGDSAMYLCASSNRYRAQNTEAFFGQGTRLTVV.